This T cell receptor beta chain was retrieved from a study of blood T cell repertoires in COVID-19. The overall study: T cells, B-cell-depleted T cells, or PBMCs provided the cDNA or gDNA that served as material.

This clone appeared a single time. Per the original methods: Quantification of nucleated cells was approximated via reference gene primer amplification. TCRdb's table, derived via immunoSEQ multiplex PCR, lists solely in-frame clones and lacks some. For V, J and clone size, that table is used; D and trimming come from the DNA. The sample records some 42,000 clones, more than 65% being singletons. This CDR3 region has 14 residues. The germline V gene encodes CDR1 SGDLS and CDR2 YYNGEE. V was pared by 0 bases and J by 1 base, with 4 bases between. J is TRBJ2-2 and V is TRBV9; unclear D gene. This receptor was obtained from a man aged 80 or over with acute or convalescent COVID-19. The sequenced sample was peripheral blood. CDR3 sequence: CASSVVQNTGELFF. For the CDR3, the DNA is TGTGCCAGCAGCGTAGTTCAGAACACCGGGGAGCTGTTTTTT.